The clone carrying this TCR beta chain was seen a single time. The data originate from a study of blood T cell repertoires in COVID-19. Study at large: Sample material is recorded as cDNA or gDNA derived from T cells, B-cell-depleted T cells, or PBMCs.

Per germline, CDR1 GTSNPN and CDR2 SVGIG (reference sequence). This CDR3 is 14 amino acids long. Trimming at V came to 3 bases and at J to 0 bases, leaving 3 bases not matched to a gene. In the study's own analysis: From reference gene primer amplification, estimates of nucleated cell counts were derived. Sequencing was performed with immunoSEQ multiplex PCR; in TCRdb, only in-frame clones are kept and a portion is missing. V and J calls and clone size are as listed in that table; D and trimming were resolved from the DNA. Seen here are approximately 220,000 clones, about four fifths observed once, and the top ten hold 2% to 2.5%.

The chain employs TRBV30 and TRBJ2-3; 7 bases are a match to TRBD2. The clonotype was recovered from a woman aged 55-70 years with acute or convalescent COVID-19. The sequenced sample consisted of peripheral blood. The CDR3 sequence is CAWRKRGSTDTQYF. The CDR3 DNA follows: TGTGCCTGGAGGAAGCGGGGCAGCACAGATACGCAGTATTTT.